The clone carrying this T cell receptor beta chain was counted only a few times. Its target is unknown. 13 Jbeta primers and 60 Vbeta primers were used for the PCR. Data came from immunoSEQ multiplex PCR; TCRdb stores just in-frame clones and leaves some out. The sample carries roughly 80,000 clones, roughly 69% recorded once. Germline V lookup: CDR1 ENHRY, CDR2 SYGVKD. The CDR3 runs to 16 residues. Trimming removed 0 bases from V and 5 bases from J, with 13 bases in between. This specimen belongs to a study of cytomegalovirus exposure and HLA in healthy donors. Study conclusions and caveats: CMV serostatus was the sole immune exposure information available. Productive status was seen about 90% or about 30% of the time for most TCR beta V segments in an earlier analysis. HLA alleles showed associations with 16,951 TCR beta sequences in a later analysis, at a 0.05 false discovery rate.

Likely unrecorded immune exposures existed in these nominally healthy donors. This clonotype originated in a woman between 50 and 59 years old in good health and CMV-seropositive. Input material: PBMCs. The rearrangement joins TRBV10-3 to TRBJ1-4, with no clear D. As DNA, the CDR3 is TGTGCCATCAGTGAGTCGATAGGAGGAAACAATGAAAAACTGTTTTTT. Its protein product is CAISESIGGNNEKLFF.